Below, 32 T cell receptor beta chains from the same sample are listed, as sequenced in a study of T cell clusters in autoimmune cytopenias. TRB was amplified by touch-down multiplex PCR, primer pools A and B combined. TCRdb re-called the multiplex PCR reads, yielding one record per CDR3 amino acid sequence without DNA. Its table records about 8,200 distinct CDR3 sequences. TRB amplification used approximately 250 ng of peripheral blood genomic DNA. Input material: peripheral blood. Receptor source: a human donor with an autoimmune cytopenia or autoimmune hepatitis (not recorded which).

The V gene is TRBV7-6, the J gene TRBJ2-1; TCRdb proposes TRBD2, but this gene call is untestable without DNA. Per the germline V gene, CDR1 is SGHVS and CDR2 is FNYEAQ. The CDR3 has 18 amino acids. Here the CDR3 reads CASSQTSGKSIQPGWQFF.

This clonotype shows up as medium-sized by frequency. The chain recombines TRBV29-1 with TRBJ2-3; TCRdb lists TRBD1, though no DNA is available to test this call. This CDR3 region has 15 residues. Per the germline V gene, CDR1 is SQVTM and CDR2 is ANQGSEA. CDR3 protein: CSVGGRGPFTDTQYF.

This clonotype ranks as medium-sized (0.01 to 0.1%) in terms of frequency. The chain employs TRBV29-1 and TRBJ2-1; TCRdb designates TRBD2, a call that cannot be tested without DNA. The CDR3 loop spans 12 amino acids. The germline V gene has CDR1 SQVTM and CDR2 ANQGSEA. CDR3: CSVSPSYNEQFF.

This chain connects TRBV12-3 or TRBV12-4 to TRBJ1-5. The CDR3 is 14 amino acids. This chain's CDR3 is CASSLDTSNQPQHF.

This sequence joins TRBV30 and TRBJ2-5; TCRdb proposes TRBD1, but this gene call is untestable without DNA. CDR3 length equals 15 residues. Germline V gene data show CDR1 as GTSNPN and CDR2 as SVGIG (reference sequence). CDR3 loop: CAWSLGGQAQETQYF.

The V and J genes are TRBV5-5 and TRBJ2-7; checking the TCRdb D call of TRBD1 is not possible without DNA. There are 15 residues in the CDR3. Germline CDR1 SGHKS, CDR2 YYEKEE (reference sequence). This CDR3 is CASSLGAGAAYEQYF. Supplemented by reference TRBV5-5 and TRBJ2-7, the full variable domain reads DAGVTQSPTHLIKTRGQQVTLRCSPISGHKSVSWYQQVLGQGPQFIFQYYEKEERGRGNFPDRFSARQFPNYSSELNVNALLLGDSALYLCASSLGAGAAYEQYFGPGTRLTVT.

The chain uses TRBV20-1 and TRBJ2-3; lacking DNA, the TRBD2 call made by TCRdb goes unchecked. CDR3 length: 13 residues. Germline V gives CDR1 DFQATT, CDR2 SNEGSKA (reference sequence). The CDR3 here is CSAGKGLSDTQYF.

The chain uses TRBV10-2 and TRBJ2-1; TCRdb designates TRBD2, a call that cannot be tested without DNA. CDR1 is WSHSY, CDR2 SAAADI, per germline. CDR3 size: 15 residues. The CDR3 loop is CASSEGRLAGVGQGF.

The chain carries TRBV11-2 and TRBJ2-1; TCRdb lists TRBD2, though no DNA is available to test this call. The length of the CDR3 is 15 residues. CDR1 and CDR2 (germline): SGHAT, FQNNGV. The CDR3 loop reads CASRQLAGGPVEQFF.

The rearrangement links TRBV27 to TRBJ2-6. Germline assignment: CDR1 MNHEY and CDR2 SMNVEV (reference sequence). CDR3 length: 16 residues. CDR3 sequence: CASSLYTFSGANVLTF.

The V gene is TRBV5-1, the J gene TRBJ1-1; TCRdb's assignment of TRBD1 cannot be checked, as there is no DNA. In germline, CDR1 is SGHRS, CDR2 YFSETQ. This CDR3 region has 13 residues. The CDR3: CASMKDRDTEAFF.

This sequence joins TRBV19 and TRBJ1-1. Germline-derived CDR1 and CDR2 are LNHDA and SQIVND (reference sequence). CDR3 length: 12 residues. Here the CDR3 reads CASSRANTEAFF.

J is TRBJ1-5 and V is TRBV4-1; TCRdb lists TRBD1, though no DNA is available to test this call. This CDR3 spans 15 amino acids. Germline assignment: CDR1 MGHRA and CDR2 YSYEKL. CDR3 sequence reads: CASSPQATGNQPQHF.

This chain connects TRBV10-3 to TRBJ2-3; TCRdb calls TRBD2, which cannot be checked without DNA. The CDR3 totals 18 residues. In germline, CDR1 is ENHRY, CDR2 SYGVKD. The CDR3 sequence is CAISLSVGTSGKADTQYF.

This chain connects TRBV5-4 to TRBJ2-1; TCRdb indicates TRBD1, and absent DNA this call remains unverified. Germline lookup yields CDR1 SGHNT and CDR2 YYREEE (reference sequence). The CDR3 runs to 17 residues. This CDR3 is CASSLRQGAQVVNEQFF. Combining the CDR3 with reference TRBV5-4 and TRBJ2-1 gives the whole variable domain ETGVTQSPTHLIKTRGQQVTLRCSSQSGHNTVSWYQQALGQGPQFIFQYYREEENGRGNFPPRFSGLQFPNYSSELNVNALELDDSALYLCASSLRQGAQVVNEQFFGPGTRLTVL.

The CDR3 reads CASSPEQGETQYF. The chain couples TRBV18 to TRBJ2-5; TCRdb indicates TRBD1, and absent DNA this call remains unverified. This CDR3 is built from 13 residues. Germline loops: CDR1 KGHSH, CDR2 LQKENI.

The chain combines TRBV29-1 with TRBJ2-7; TCRdb's D call of TRBD1 is untestable without DNA. This CDR3 comprises 13 residues. Germline-derived CDR1 and CDR2 are SQVTM and ANQGSEA. CDR3 protein: CSVEGEGSYEQYF.

The rearrangement uses TRBV6-5 and TRBJ2-3; the D gene TCRdb calls, TRBD1, cannot be checked with no DNA. From germline, CDR1 is MNHEY and CDR2 SVGAGI. This CDR3 has 16 amino acids. The CDR3 spells CASSLRPRDRPDTQYF.

The chain is built from TRBV5-5 and TRBJ2-3. CDR1 and CDR2 from the germline V gene are SGHKS and YYEKEE (reference sequence). The CDR3 has 11 amino acids. The CDR3 sequence: CASSFTDTQYF.

This clonotype is deemed medium-sized (0.01 to 0.1%) by its frequency. V gene TRBV29-1 combines with J gene TRBJ1-1. The CDR3 is 14 residues long. Germline values: CDR1 SQVTM, CDR2 ANQGSEA. This CDR3 reads CSVESSQGGGEAFF.

This rearrangement joins TRBV5-4 to TRBJ2-7; TCRdb indicates TRBD1, and absent DNA this call remains unverified. This CDR3 region has 16 residues. The V gene's germline CDR1 is SGHNT and CDR2 YYREEE (reference sequence). The CDR3 spells CASSLKGTGSFAEQYF. The entire variable domain, with the rest obtained from reference TRBV5-4 and TRBJ2-7, is as follows: ETGVTQSPTHLIKTRGQQVTLRCSSQSGHNTVSWYQQALGQGPQFIFQYYREEENGRGNFPPRFSGLQFPNYSSELNVNALELDDSALYLCASSLKGTGSFAEQYFGPGTRLTVT.

The J gene is TRBJ2-7, the V gene TRBV18; TCRdb indicates TRBD1, and absent DNA this call remains unverified. CDR1 is KGHSH, CDR2 LQKENI, per germline. The CDR3 is made up of 12 amino acids. The CDR3 sequence: CASSVQGFEQYF.

The chain combines TRBV15 with TRBJ2-1; checking the TCRdb D call of TRBD2 is not possible without DNA. The CDR3 runs to 16 residues. Germline V gene sequence: CDR1 LNHNV, CDR2 YYDKDF (reference sequence). CDR3 loop: CATSRVRLAGNNEQFF.

This clonotype ranks as medium-sized in terms of frequency. The CDR3 loop reads CSARVLSSPTGTGFPETQYF. This rearrangement joins TRBV29-1 to TRBJ2-5; TCRdb's assignment of TRBD1 cannot be checked, as there is no DNA. The CDR3 spans 20 residues. Germline-derived CDR1 and CDR2 are SQVTM and ANQGSEA.

This clonotype is identified as medium-sized (0.01 to 0.1%) from frequency. The chain links TRBV11-1 to TRBJ2-3; TCRdb designates TRBD1, a call that cannot be tested without DNA. CDR1 SGHAT and CDR2 FQDESV come from the germline V gene (reference sequence). This CDR3 region has 15 residues. The CDR3 reads CASSLSTGYFGTQYF. Based on the CDR3 plus reference TRBV11-1 and TRBJ2-3, the full variable domain is EAEVAQSPRYKITEKSQAVAFWCDPISGHATLYWYRQILGQGPELLVQFQDESVVDDSQLPKDRFSAERLKGVDSTLKIQPAELGDSAMYLCASSLSTGYFGTQYFGPGTRLTVL.

This chain joins TRBV20-1 and TRBJ2-1. The CDR3 has 14 residues. Germline CDR1 DFQATT, CDR2 SNEGSKA (reference sequence). CDR3 amino acids: CSAIGQLDPMKQFF.

This clonotype is identified as medium-sized from frequency. The chain is built from TRBV12-3 or TRBV12-4 and TRBJ2-1; checking the TCRdb D call of TRBD2 is not possible without DNA. The CDR3 totals 16 residues. The CDR3 region is CASSLRAGVAYNEQFF.

CDR3 protein: CASSEAGGAADQHF. The chain links TRBV6-1 to TRBJ1-5; TCRdb reports TRBD1, a call that lacks DNA to check it against. The V gene's germline CDR1 is MNHNS and CDR2 SASEGT. The CDR3 has 14 residues.

Measured by frequency, this clonotype is medium-sized. The CDR3 loop is CASSLLGQGSTDTQYF. The rearrangement links TRBV27 to TRBJ2-3; TCRdb picks TRBD1, but there is no DNA to check that call. The CDR3 extends over 16 amino acids. The germline V gene encodes CDR1 MNHEY and CDR2 SMNVEV (reference sequence).

CDR3 region: CASSTSGRTYEQYF. The rearrangement joins TRBV28 to TRBJ2-7. The CDR3 sequence is 14 residues long. The germline CDR1 and CDR2 sequences are MDHEN and SYDVKM.

The V and J genes are TRBV11-2 and TRBJ2-5; TCRdb designates TRBD2, a call that cannot be tested without DNA. Germline values: CDR1 SGHAT, CDR2 FQNNGV. The CDR3 covers 14 residues. The CDR3 reads CASSRTGGQETQYF.

The chain carries TRBV12-3 or TRBV12-4 and TRBJ1-3; TCRdb's D call of TRBD1 is untestable without DNA. The CDR3 sequence is 16 residues long. The CDR3: CASSLRGLGTGNTIYF.